This TCR beta chain was sequenced during a study of CD8 T cells in Susac syndrome. With random hexamers, 0.5 to 1 ug RNA was reverse transcribed. MiXCR, applied by TCRdb to the immunoSEQ multiplex PCR reads, yields one record per CDR3 protein. The sample contains about 120,000 distinct CDR3 sequences, just under 95% of which appear only once. The V end lost 4 bases, the J end lost 8 bases, and 36 bases lay between the germline ends. The CDR3 loop spans 21 amino acids. Per germline, CDR1 MNHEY and CDR2 SMNVEV (reference sequence). The sample consisted of CD8+ T cells from PBMCs. The rearrangement uses TRBV27 and TRBJ2-1; the D call may be TRBD1 or TRBD2 (6 bases each). This clonotype was sampled from a human donor in good health. CDR3 in amino acids: CASSSPSRIGGRRGSSHEQFF. The CDR3 bases are TGTGCCAGCAGTTCCCCATCCAGGATAGGGGGGCGTAGGGGGAGTAGTCATGAGCAGTTCTTC.